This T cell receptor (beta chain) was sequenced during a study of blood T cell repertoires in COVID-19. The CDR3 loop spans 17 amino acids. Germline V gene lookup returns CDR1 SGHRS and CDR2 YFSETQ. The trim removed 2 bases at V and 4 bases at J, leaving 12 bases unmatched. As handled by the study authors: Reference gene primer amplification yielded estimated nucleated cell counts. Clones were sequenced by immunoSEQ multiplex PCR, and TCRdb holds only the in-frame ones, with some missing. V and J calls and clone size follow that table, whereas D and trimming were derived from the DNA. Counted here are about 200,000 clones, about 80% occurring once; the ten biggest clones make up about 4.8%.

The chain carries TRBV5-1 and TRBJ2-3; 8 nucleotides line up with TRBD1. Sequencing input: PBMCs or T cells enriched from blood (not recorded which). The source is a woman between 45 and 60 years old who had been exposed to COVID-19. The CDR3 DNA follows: TGCGCCAGCAGCTTTATGGCGGGGACAGGAGATGCAGATACGCAGTATTTT. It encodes CASSFMAGTGDADTQYF.